The 14 T cell receptor beta chains in this list originate from one sample, sequenced in a study of CD8 T cells in Susac syndrome. With random hexamers, reverse transcription was performed on about 0.5 to 1 ug of RNA. TCRdb re-called the immunoSEQ multiplex PCR reads through MiXCR, storing one row per CDR3 protein. The sample yields around 180,000 distinct CDR3 sequences, approximately 93% seen once. Sequenced: CD4+ T cells from PBMCs. These receptors all stem from a human donor with multiple sclerosis.

The J gene is TRBJ2-7, the V gene TRBV7-9; D remains ambiguous. This CDR3 spans 14 amino acids. Per the germline V gene, CDR1 is SEHNR and CDR2 is FQNEAQ (reference sequence). The V end was cut by 1 base, the J end by 5 bases, with 12 bases between. The CDR3: CASSLEDPRHEQYF. The CDR3 coding sequence is TGTGCCAGCAGCTTAGAGGACCCGAGGCACGAGCAGTACTTC.

The J gene is TRBJ2-3, the V gene TRBV5-1, with 9 bases fitting TRBD1. This CDR3 is built from 17 residues. Germline loops: CDR1 SGHRS, CDR2 YFSETQ. J gave up 2 bases and V 1 base, and 8 bases lay outside the gene matches. In nucleotides, the CDR3 is TGCGCCAGCAGCTTGTCCTTCACAGGGGGCAACACAGATACGCAGTATTTT. Encoded protein: CASSLSFTGGNTDTQYF.

V is TRBV5-4 and J is TRBJ2-1; tentatively, D is TRBD2 (6 bases). Looked up from germline, CDR1 is SGHNT and CDR2 is YYREEE (reference sequence). This CDR3 is 15 amino acids long. Trimming took 1 base from V and 6 from J, leaving 14 bases between them. The CDR3 loop reads CASSLIREKGNEQFF. The CDR3 nucleotides are TGTGCCAGCAGCTTGATTCGGGAGAAGGGCAATGAGCAGTTCTTC.

The chain uses TRBV7-6 and TRBJ2-7, with 8 bases lining up with TRBD2. Germline values: CDR1 SGHVS, CDR2 FNYEAQ. There are 13 residues in the CDR3. With V trimmed by 1 base and J by 6 bases, 2 bases remained unmatched. CDR3 protein: CASSLGLAGEQYF. CDR3 DNA sequence: TGTGCCAGCAGCTTAGGGCTAGCGGGCGAGCAGTACTTC.

The chain is built from TRBV20-1 and TRBJ1-5; D gene uncertain. Germline-derived CDR1 and CDR2 are DFQATT and SNEGSKA (reference sequence). The CDR3 extends over 11 amino acids. Trimming took off 5 bases at V and 5 bases at J, with 7 bases between the two ends. The chain's CDR3 is CSAGIYQPQHF. CDR3 nucleotides: TGCAGTGCTGGAATTTATCAGCCCCAGCATTTT.

This clonotype was recorded once. The V gene is TRBV7-2, the J gene TRBJ1-2; D is uncertain. The CDR3 is made up of 15 amino acids. V lost 1 base to trimming and J lost 2 bases, with 11 bases between them. Germline CDR1 and CDR2: SGHTA and FQGNSA. As DNA, the CDR3 is TGTGCCAGCAGCTTAGTCAGCCAACCAAACTATGGCTACACCTTC. Encoded protein: CASSLVSQPNYGYTF.

CDR3 in DNA: TGTGCCATCAGTGAGTCGACTAGCGGGAGGGATGCCGGGGAGCTGTTTTTT. It codes for CAISESTSGRDAGELFF. The chain is built from TRBV10-3 and TRBJ2-2; the match to TRBD2 covers 14 bases. Trimming cost V 0 bases and J 6 bases; bases outside gene matches: 3. The CDR3 extends over 17 amino acids. Per germline, CDR1 ENHRY and CDR2 SYGVKD.

This chain connects TRBV6-2 or TRBV6-3 to TRBJ2-3, with no clear D. The CDR3 covers 13 residues. V lost 4 bases and J 6 bases, leaving 11 bases between the germline ends. Per the germline V gene, CDR1 is MNHEY and CDR2 is SVGEGT. The CDR3 sequence: CASSLMGLDTQYF. The CDR3 DNA follows: TGTGCCAGCAGTTTGATGGGGTTGGATACGCAGTATTTT.

V is TRBV19 and J is TRBJ1-5, with TRBD1 matching over 9 bases. Germline V gives CDR1 LNHDA, CDR2 SQIVND (reference sequence). This CDR3 comprises 15 residues. The J segment lost 5 bases and the V segment lost 6 bases, leaving 8 bases of the junction unmatched. The CDR3 sequence: CASSHRGRLDQPQHF. CDR3 sequence (DNA): TGTGCCAGTAGCCACAGGGGGCGTCTTGATCAGCCCCAGCATTTT.

J is TRBJ2-3 and V is TRBV5-6; 13 bases match TRBD2. This CDR3 region has 17 residues. The ends lost 1 base at V and 4 bases at J; junction bases unmatched: 6. Germline CDR1 SGHDT, CDR2 YYEEEE. The CDR3 bases are TGTGCCAGCAGCTTGAGGGGGACTAGCGGGGCCCCAGATACGCAGTATTTT. It codes for CASSLRGTSGAPDTQYF. Variable domain in full (rest from reference TRBV5-6 and TRBJ2-3): DAGVTQSPTHLIKTRGQQVTLRCSPKSGHDTVSWYQQALGQGPQFIFQYYEEEERQRGNFPDRFSGHQFPNYSSELNVNALLLGDSALYLCASSLRGTSGAPDTQYFGPGTRLTVL.

CDR3 in amino acids: CASSVELGSEQYF. The CDR3 DNA is TGTGCCAGCAGCGTAGAGTTGGGTTCCGAGCAGTACTTC. This chain links TRBV9 with TRBJ2-7; D is undetermined. Deletions cut 0 bases from V and 6 bases from J, with 10 bases between. The CDR3 runs 13 residues. Germline V CDR1 and CDR2: SGDLS, YYNGEE.

The genes are TRBV7-9 and TRBJ1-1; 7 bases match TRBD1. J was trimmed by 0 bases and V by 5 bases; bases with no gene match: 3. CDR1 is SEHNR and CDR2 is FQNEAQ in the germline V gene (reference sequence). CDR3 length: 14 residues. For the CDR3, the DNA is TGTGCCAGCAGCCTACAGGGGATGAACACTGAAGCTTTCTTT. Protein product: CASSLQGMNTEAFF. The whole variable domain, filled in from reference TRBV7-9 and TRBJ1-1, reads DTGVSQNPRHKITKRGQNVTFRCDPISEHNRLYWYRQTLGQGPEFLTYFQNEAQLEKSRLLSDRFSAERPKGSFSTLEIQRTEQGDSAMYLCASSLQGMNTEAFFGQGTRLTVV.

The chain joins TRBV9 to TRBJ1-6, with 7 bases aligning to TRBD1. V was clipped by 0 bases and J by 6 bases; unmatched bases: 6. There are 16 residues in the CDR3. CDR1 is SGDLS and CDR2 is YYNGEE in the germline V gene. The CDR3 is CASSVGFNRGNSPLHF. The CDR3 region has the DNA TGTGCCAGCAGCGTAGGTTTCAACAGGGGTAATTCACCCCTCCACTTT.

The V gene is TRBV18, the J gene TRBJ2-7, with TRBD2 matching over 9 bases. This CDR3 spans 16 amino acids. J lost 7 bases, V lost 5 bases, and 15 bases had no gene match. In germline, CDR1 is KGHSH, CDR2 LQKENI. The CDR3 reads CASSNFRLADPKEQYF. In DNA, the CDR3 is TGTGCCAGCTCAAATTTTAGACTAGCGGACCCCAAGGAGCAGTACTTC.